This TCR beta chain was documented in a study of T-cell reconstitution after alpha-beta-depleted transplantation in children. The CDR3 runs 16 residues. V was cut by 6 bases and J by 5 bases, with 22 bases left in between. Germline-derived CDR1 and CDR2 are WSHSY and SAAADI. Preparation of the TCRbeta library was carried out with unique molecular identifiers. TCRdb re-called the PCR reads with MiXCR, one entry per CDR3 protein. This sample has a few hundred thousand distinct CDR3 sequences, with more than 20% found just once. This sequence originates from a girl aged 2-10 years with Fanconi anemia, due to receive a stem cell transplant. Sample: PBMCs, taken before TCRalphabeta/CD19-depleted stem cell transplant. The chain is built from TRBV10-2 and TRBJ2-5, with D perhaps assigned TRBD1 or TRBD2 (5 bases each). CDR3: CASRRGDGLYMETQYF. Here the CDR3 DNA reads TGCGCCAGCAGGAGGGGTGACGGACTGTACATGGAGACCCAGTACTTC.